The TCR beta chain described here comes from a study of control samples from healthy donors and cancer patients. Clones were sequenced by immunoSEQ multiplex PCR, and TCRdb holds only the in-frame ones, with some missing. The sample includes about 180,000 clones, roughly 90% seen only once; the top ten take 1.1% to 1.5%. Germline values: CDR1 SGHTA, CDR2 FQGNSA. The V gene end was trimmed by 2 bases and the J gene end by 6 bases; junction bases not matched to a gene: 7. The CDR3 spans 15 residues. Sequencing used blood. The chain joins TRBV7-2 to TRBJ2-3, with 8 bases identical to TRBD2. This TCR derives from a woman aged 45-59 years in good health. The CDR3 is CASSLSSGNLDTQYF. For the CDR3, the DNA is TGTGCCAGCAGCTTAAGTAGCGGGAATCTGGATACGCAGTATTTT.